The clone carrying this TCR beta chain was seen at least ten times. This entry is derived from a study of T cells in Graves' hyperthyroidism and ophthalmopathy. This CDR3 is built from 9 residues. Germline V CDR1 and CDR2: LGHNT, FRNRAP. Regions amplified from RNA transcripts were the TCR beta CDR3 regions. The study used the HTBI primer set for a first-round RT-PCR of the TCR CDR3. TCRdb analysed the multiplex PCR reads with MiXCR anew, one entry per CDR3 protein. Found here are 370,000 or so distinct CDR3 sequences, about 13% of them singletons; the top ten hold less than 25%. Sequencing was carried out using blood. The origin of this receptor is a man aged 25 to 40 with Graves' hyperthyroidism that later progressed to Graves' ophthalmopathy. The chain recombines TRBV12-5 with TRBJ1-1; D unclear. The CDR3 sequence is CARRTEAFF. In DNA form, the CDR3 reads TGTGCCAGGCGGACTGAAGCTTTCTTT.